The 25 T cell receptor beta chains in this list originate from one sample, sequenced in a study of T cells after somatic rescue of genetic block. Only in-frame clones appear in the TCRdb table, and some are missing; sequencing was by immunoSEQ multiplex PCR. The sample has fewer than 150,000 clones; 90% to 95% are singletons. Material: peripheral blood mononuclear cells (PBMCs). The receptor source for this set is a woman aged 18-29 years.

This clone has a single count. The J gene is TRBJ1-2, the V gene TRBV11-2; no definite D call. Trimming pared 6 bases from V and 4 bases from J, leaving 21 bases between. Germline loops: CDR1 SGHAT, CDR2 FQNNGV. CDR3 length: 16 amino acids. The CDR3 protein is CASSRPPKGWIYGYTF. Here the CDR3 DNA reads TGTGCCAGCAGTCGTCCCCCCAAGGGATGGATCTATGGCTACACCTTC. The full variable domain, in which reference TRBV11-2 and TRBJ1-2 provide the parts outside the CDR3, is EAGVAQSPRYKIIEKRQSVAFWCNPISGHATLYWYQQILGQGPKLLIQFQNNGVVDDSQLPKDRFSAERLKGVDSTLKIQPAKLEDSAVYLCASSRPPKGWIYGYTFGSGTRLTVV.

The chain links TRBV6-5 to TRBJ1-1; TRBD1 might be the D (5 bases). The CDR3 is 14 amino acids. V was trimmed by 2 bases and J by 4 bases, leaving 11 bases between them. Germline loops: CDR1 MNHEY, CDR2 SVGAGI. The CDR3 reads CASSYGQGLTEAFF. The CDR3 DNA sequence: TGTGCCAGCAGTTACGGGCAGGGCCTCACTGAAGCTTTCTTT.

V is TRBV2 and J is TRBJ2-1; 9 bases fit TRBD2. The CDR3 consists of 14 residues. Trimming cost V 6 bases and J 4 bases; bases outside gene matches: 4. Germline loops: CDR1 SNHLY, CDR2 FYNNEI. The CDR3 DNA reads TGTGCCAGCAGGCCGCTAGCGGGATACAATGAGCAGTTCTTC. As protein: CASRPLAGYNEQFF.

The V and J genes are TRBV5-1 and TRBJ2-7; 9 nucleotides line up with TRBD1. This CDR3 region has 14 residues. Germline assignment: CDR1 SGHRS and CDR2 YFSETQ. The ends lost 1 base at V and 7 bases at J; junction bases unmatched: 6. The CDR3 sequence: CASSLQGQGGEQYF. The CDR3 coding sequence is TGCGCCAGCAGCTTGCAGGGACAGGGTGGGGAGCAGTACTTC. Supplemented by reference TRBV5-1 and TRBJ2-7, the full variable domain reads KAGVTQTPRYLIKTRGQQVTLSCSPISGHRSVSWYQQTPGQGLQFLFEYFSETQRNKGNFPGRFSGRQFSNSRSEMNVSTLELGDSALYLCASSLQGQGGEQYFGPGTRLTVT.

The chain joins TRBV6-5 to TRBJ2-2; 8 nucleotides agree with TRBD2. This CDR3 region has 15 residues. Germline CDR1 is MNHEY and CDR2 is SVGAGI. J lost 4 bases, V lost 6 bases, and 7 bases had no gene match. CDR3 DNA sequence: TGTGCCAGCAGGTGGGGCGGGGGGACCACCGGGGAGCTGTTTTTT. It encodes CASRWGGGTTGELFF.

The chain's CDR3 is CASSSLAGFTREQYF. The CDR3 region has the DNA TGTGCCAGCAGTTCCCTAGCCGGTTTTACGAGAGAGCAGTACTTC. The chain employs TRBV6-6 and TRBJ2-7; tentative D call: TRBD2 (5 bases). Germline values: CDR1 MNHNY, CDR2 SVGAGI (reference sequence). The CDR3 has 15 residues. V lost 4 bases, J lost 7 bases, and 20 bases lay in between.

The chain is built from TRBV19 and TRBJ1-1; D might be TRBD1 (5 bases). V shed 5 bases and J shed 4 bases, with 17 bases lying between them. The CDR3 is made up of 15 amino acids. Germline values: CDR1 LNHDA, CDR2 SQIVND (reference sequence). CDR3 region: CASSPGSPGGTEAFF. CDR3 DNA sequence: TGTGCCAGTAGTCCAGGGTCCCCCGGTGGCACTGAAGCTTTCTTT. Filled out from reference TRBV19 and TRBJ1-1, the complete variable domain reads DGGITQSPKYLFRKEGQNVTLSCEQNLNHDAMYWYRQDPGQGLRLIYYSQIVNDFQKGDIAEGYSVSREKKESFPLTVTSAQKNPTAFYLCASSPGSPGGTEAFFGQGTRLTVV.

V and J are TRBV2 and TRBJ1-4; D unresolved. Germline V lookup: CDR1 SNHLY, CDR2 FYNNEI. The V end was cut by 4 bases, the J end by 11 bases, with 11 bases between. This CDR3 has 12 residues. CDR3 amino acids: CASSATNMKLFF. The CDR3 DNA reads TGTGCCAGCAGTGCCACTAATATGAAACTGTTTTTT.

The rearrangement links TRBV5-1 to TRBJ1-5; weak D call: TRBD1 (5 bases). The CDR3 is 14 amino acids. Germline assignment: CDR1 SGHRS and CDR2 YFSETQ. The V end was cut by 4 bases, the J end by 5 bases, with 13 bases between. In nucleotides, the CDR3 is TGCGCCAGCAGCCCCGGGACCGAATATCAGCCCCAGCATTTT. It yields the protein CASSPGTEYQPQHF.

This clone was recorded once. V and J are TRBV4-3 and TRBJ1-2; D is perhaps TRBD1 (5 bases). Trimming left V 1 base short and J 6 bases short, with 15 bases between. Germline loops: CDR1 LGHNA, CDR2 YSLEER. The CDR3 consists of 15 residues. The CDR3 reads CASSQGTGGEDGYTF. In DNA form, the CDR3 reads TGCGCCAGCAGCCAAGGTACGGGGGGAGAGGATGGCTACACCTTC.

The chain couples TRBV5-5 to TRBJ1-5, with 11 bases lining up with TRBD1. This CDR3 has 15 amino acids. Trimming cost V 4 bases and J 5 bases; bases outside gene matches: 5. Germline V gene sequence: CDR1 SGHKS, CDR2 YYEKEE (reference sequence). CDR3 coding DNA: TGTGCCAGCAGCCGGGACAGGGGGAGCCATCAGCCCCAGCATTTT. Protein product: CASSRDRGSHQPQHF.

This rearrangement joins TRBV19 to TRBJ2-1; 12 positions agree with TRBD2. With 5 bases clipped from V and 8 bases from J, the junction kept 13 bases outside the gene matches. The CDR3 has 17 residues. Germline V CDR1 and CDR2: LNHDA, SQIVND (reference sequence). The CDR3 DNA follows: TGTGCCAGTAGTTGGGGGAAACGGACTAGCGGGGACGATGAGCAGTTCTTC. Its protein product is CASSWGKRTSGDDEQFF.

The chain employs TRBV5-1 and TRBJ2-3; D remains unclear. This CDR3 comprises 12 residues. Germline lookup yields CDR1 SGHRS and CDR2 YFSETQ. With 0 bases removed from V and 14 bases from J, the gap between germline ends came to 13 bases. Here the CDR3 reads CASSLEGSLGYF. In DNA, the CDR3 is TGCGCCAGCAGCTTGGAGGGCAGTTTAGGGTATTTT.

The chain links TRBV11-3 to TRBJ2-2, with TRBD1 as a possible D gene (6 bases). V lost 5 bases, J lost 0 bases, and 10 bases lay in between. The germline V gene has CDR1 SGHNT and CDR2 YENEEA. This CDR3 is 15 amino acids long. The CDR3 here is CASSRDTTNTGELFF. The CDR3 coding sequence is TGTGCCAGCAGCCGGGACACCACGAACACCGGGGAGCTGTTTTTT.

DNA for the CDR3: TGCGCCAGCAGGGGACCCACAGGGTTGTCTGAAGCTTTCTTT. Translating it yields CASRGPTGLSEAFF. The chain links TRBV10-2 to TRBJ1-1; D is possibly TRBD1 (6 bases). Looked up from germline, CDR1 is WSHSY and CDR2 is SAAADI. Trimming took 6 bases from V and 6 from J, leaving 17 bases between them. The CDR3 totals 14 residues.

Only a few counts were recorded for this clone. V usage is TRBV7-3 and J usage is TRBJ1-4, with 9 bases lining up with TRBD1. From germline, CDR1 is SGHTA and CDR2 FQGTGA. Trimming at V came to 5 bases and at J to 11 bases, leaving 6 bases not matched to a gene. This CDR3 is built from 13 residues. The CDR3: CASSRGQGGKLFF. CDR3 coding DNA: TGTGCCAGCAGCCGGGGACAGGGCGGGAAACTGTTTTTT.

This clone was detected only once. The V and J genes are TRBV4-3 and TRBJ1-2; 8 bases are a match to TRBD1. CDR1 LGHNA and CDR2 YSLEER come from the germline V gene. After removal of 3 bases from V and 2 bases from J, the junction contained 5 bases not matched to a gene. The CDR3 is 15 amino acids. CDR3: CASSQGQDLNYGYTF. The CDR3, as DNA: TGCGCCAGCAGCCAGGGACAGGACTTAAACTATGGCTACACCTTC.

V gene TRBV4-1 combines with J gene TRBJ1-1, with unresolved D. Trimming removed 0 bases at V and 2 bases at J, with 7 bases between. Germline CDR1 MGHRA, CDR2 YSYEKL. This CDR3 spans 14 amino acids. DNA for the CDR3: TGCGCCAGCAGCCAAGATAAGGGAAACACTGAAGCTTTCTTT. Translating it yields CASSQDKGNTEAFF.

This sequence joins TRBV5-6 and TRBJ2-5; D ambiguous. With 0 bases removed from V and 6 bases from J, the gap between germline ends came to 12 bases. CDR3 size: 14 residues. CDR1 and CDR2 from the germline V gene are SGHDT and YYEEEE. The CDR3 sequence: CASSLAAVVKTQYF. The CDR3 coding sequence is TGTGCCAGCAGCTTGGCCGCCGTGGTAAAGACCCAGTACTTC. Variable domain in full (rest from reference TRBV5-6 and TRBJ2-5): DAGVTQSPTHLIKTRGQQVTLRCSPKSGHDTVSWYQQALGQGPQFIFQYYEEEERQRGNFPDRFSGHQFPNYSSELNVNALLLGDSALYLCASSLAAVVKTQYFGPGTRLLVL.

The genes are TRBV18 and TRBJ2-7; possible D gene TRBD2, 5 bases. V was trimmed by 2 bases and J by 0 bases, leaving 8 bases between them. The CDR3 covers 14 residues. The germline CDR1 and CDR2 sequences are KGHSH and LQKENI. The CDR3 is CASSPSSGSYEQYF. CDR3 nucleotides: TGTGCCAGCTCACCAAGCAGCGGCTCCTACGAGCAGTACTTC.

This chain links TRBV30 with TRBJ2-5, with D hard to call. This CDR3 is 12 amino acids long. The V end lost 0 bases, the J end lost 2 bases, and 4 bases lay between the germline ends. The germline V gene encodes CDR1 GTSNPN and CDR2 SVGIG (reference sequence). CDR3 protein: CAWSVLQETQYF. In DNA, the CDR3 is TGTGCCTGGAGTGTCCTACAAGAGACCCAGTACTTC.

J is TRBJ2-1 and V is TRBV5-8; the match to TRBD1 covers 9 bases. The CDR3 length is 17 residues. With 4 bases clipped from V and 6 bases from J, the junction kept 14 bases outside the gene matches. Germline CDR1 is SGHTS and CDR2 is YDEGEE. This CDR3 reads CASSQHDRTGAGNEQFF. In DNA form, the CDR3 reads TGTGCCAGCAGCCAACACGATAGGACAGGGGCGGGCAATGAGCAGTTCTTC.

The V call is TRBV9, the J call TRBJ2-2; tentative D call: TRBD1 (6 bases). V dropped 4 bases and J dropped 6 bases, with 13 bases sitting between them. The length of the CDR3 is 14 residues. Germline assignment: CDR1 SGDLS and CDR2 YYNGEE. The CDR3 loop is CASSQGNNPGELFF. The CDR3 region has the DNA TGTGCCAGCAGCCAGGGGAACAACCCCGGGGAGCTGTTTTTT.

This clone was detected once. Written as DNA, the CDR3 is TGCGCCAGCAGCCAAGGACGGCAGAGCTCCTACAATGAGCAGTTCTTC. This encodes CASSQGRQSSYNEQFF. V usage is TRBV4-1 and J usage is TRBJ2-1; D is unclear. The CDR3 has 16 residues. Germline V gene lookup returns CDR1 MGHRA and CDR2 YSYEKL. V was pared by 1 base and J by 0 bases, with 10 bases between.

The chain combines TRBV5-5 with TRBJ2-5; 8 bases are a match to TRBD1. V trimming: 4 bases; J trimming: 6 bases; junction bases outside the gene matches: 5. This CDR3 region has 13 residues. Looked up from germline, CDR1 is SGHKS and CDR2 is YYEKEE (reference sequence). The CDR3 sequence is CASSPTGGKTQYF. For the CDR3, the DNA is TGTGCCAGCAGCCCTACAGGGGGGAAGACCCAGTACTTC.